The clone carrying this T cell receptor (beta chain) was detected many times. Its antigen is undetermined. Amplification of TCR beta CDR3 regions was performed using RNA transcripts as template. The TCR CDR3 was amplified in a first-round RT-PCR using the HTBI primer set. TCRdb analysed the multiplex PCR reads with MiXCR anew, one entry per CDR3 protein. The repertoire includes around 500,000 distinct CDR3 sequences, around 15% of them detected once, and approximately 15% sits in the top ten. The data were obtained in a study of T cells in Graves' hyperthyroidism and ophthalmopathy. Study-wide findings and caveats: Ophthalmopathy was identified by the model a median around 6.9 months ahead of onset. Blood held most thyroid clonotypes expanded above 0.001 frequency.

It was uncontrolled infection, other autoimmune disease, pregnancy or lactation that excluded patients. Deletions cut 0 bases from V and 2 bases from J, with 12 bases between. This CDR3 region has 15 residues. CDR1 is SGHRS and CDR2 is YFSETQ in the germline V gene. The chain employs TRBV5-1 and TRBJ2-7; D may be TRBD2 (6 bases). What was sequenced was blood. This TCR derives from a woman aged 40 to 50 with Graves' hyperthyroidism. The DNA for the CDR3 is TGCGCCAGCAGCTTGGATTGGGACTCCACCTACGAGCAGTACTTC. Its translation: CASSLDWDSTYEQYF.